This entry lists 29 T cell receptor beta chains sequenced from one sample in a study of blood T cell repertoires in COVID-19. Sequencing was performed with immunoSEQ multiplex PCR; in TCRdb, only in-frame clones are kept and a portion is missing. Found here are about 50,000 clones, around 73% of them singletons; the top ten hold 5.8%. Sequencing was carried out using PBMCs or T cells enriched from blood (not recorded which). All receptors derive from a woman aged 45-65 years with acute COVID-19.

The chain recombines TRBV9 with TRBJ1-4; unclear D gene. The CDR3 contains 13 residues. Trimming cost V 0 bases and J 8 bases, with 8 bases left between them. CDR1 is SGDLS, CDR2 YYNGEE, per germline. The CDR3 bases are TGTGCCAGCAGCGTAGGTGTAGAAGAAAAACTGTTTTTT. It codes for CASSVGVEEKLFF. The full variable domain, rest sourced from reference TRBV9 and TRBJ1-4, is DSGVTQTPKHLITATGQRVTLRCSPRSGDLSVYWYQQSLDQGLQFLIQYYNGEERAKGNILERFSAQQFPDLHSELNLSSLELGDSALYFCASSVGVEEKLFFGSGTQLSVL.

The V gene is TRBV5-6, the J gene TRBJ2-7; 10 nucleotides line up with TRBD1. The germline V gene has CDR1 SGHDT and CDR2 YYEEEE. V gave up 4 bases and J gave up 4 bases; unmatched junction bases: 5. The CDR3 loop spans 14 amino acids. The CDR3, as DNA: TGTGCCAGCAGCGAGGACAGGGGGGAATACGAGCAGTACTTC. Amino acid sequence: CASSEDRGEYEQYF. The variable domain in full, with the rest retrieved from reference TRBV5-6 and TRBJ2-7, is DAGVTQSPTHLIKTRGQQVTLRCSPKSGHDTVSWYQQALGQGPQFIFQYYEEEERQRGNFPDRFSGHQFPNYSSELNVNALLLGDSALYLCASSEDRGEYEQYFGPGTRLTVT.

The chain combines TRBV28 with TRBJ1-5; TRBD1 matches 7 bases. J lost 4 bases, V lost 1 base, and 4 bases had no gene match. Per germline, CDR1 MDHEN and CDR2 SYDVKM. The CDR3 covers 15 residues. CDR3 bases: TGTGCCAGCAGTTTATCGGGACAGCAGAATCAGCCCCAGCATTTT. Translated, it gives CASSLSGQQNQPQHF.

The V and J genes are TRBV30 and TRBJ1-1; no reliable D call. From germline, CDR1 is GTSNPN and CDR2 SVGIG (reference sequence). V was cut by 1 base and J by 3 bases, with 6 bases left in between. There are 12 residues in the CDR3. The CDR3 protein is CAWSDSHTEAFF. CDR3 bases: TGTGCCTGGAGTGACAGTCACACTGAAGCTTTCTTT.

The rearrangement joins TRBV28 to TRBJ2-1; the D gene is possibly TRBD2 (6 bases). V lost 4 bases and J 7 bases, leaving 17 bases between the germline ends. CDR3 length: 15 amino acids. Germline lookup yields CDR1 MDHEN and CDR2 SYDVKM. The CDR3 sequence: CASSSWGLGGNEQFF. CDR3 sequence (DNA): TGTGCCAGCAGTTCATGGGGACTTGGGGGGAATGAGCAGTTCTTC.

In DNA, the CDR3 is TGTGCCAGTAGTGTACAGGGGACTAACTATGGCTACACCTTC. Its protein product is CASSVQGTNYGYTF. The chain couples TRBV19 to TRBJ1-2; 7 nucleotides align to TRBD1. Germline lookup yields CDR1 LNHDA and CDR2 SQIVND (reference sequence). V shed 5 bases, J shed 0 bases, and the junction held 3 bases outside the gene matches. This CDR3 has 14 residues.

This chain connects TRBV3-1 (or the pseudogene TRBV3-2) to TRBJ2-5, with 7 nucleotides matching TRBD1. The CDR3 totals 15 residues. Germline CDR1 is LGHDT and CDR2 is YNNKEL (reference sequence). The V segment lost 4 bases and the J segment 6 bases; nucleotides outside the gene matches: 11. In DNA form, the CDR3 reads TGTGCCAGCAGCCCGGGCCCGACAGGGCTGAAGACCCAGTACTTC. Its protein is CASSPGPTGLKTQYF.

This clone was seen only a few times. The rearrangement links TRBV5-8 to TRBJ1-5; maybe TRBD1 (6 bases). Trimming removed 0 bases from V and 2 bases from J, with 12 bases in between. This CDR3 is 16 amino acids long. The germline V gene encodes CDR1 SGHTS and CDR2 YDEGEE. CDR3 amino acids: CASSLEQGSGNQPQHF. CDR3 coding DNA: TGTGCCAGCAGCTTGGAACAGGGCTCAGGCAATCAGCCCCAGCATTTT.

This clone was seen ten or more times. This chain links TRBV2 with TRBJ2-7; 11 bases are shared with TRBD1. V shed 4 bases and J 5 bases; nucleotides not matched to a gene: 1. Germline CDR1 and CDR2: SNHLY and FYNNEI. The CDR3 is 13 amino acids. CDR3 DNA: TGTGCCAGCAGTGCGGACAGGGGGCACGAGCAGTACTTC. It yields the protein CASSADRGHEQYF.

V usage is TRBV18 and J usage is TRBJ1-3, with a possible D match to TRBD1 (5 bases). The CDR3 runs to 16 residues. Trimming shortened V by 6 bases and J by 1 base, and 16 bases separated the two germline ends. CDR1 is KGHSH and CDR2 is LQKENI in the germline V gene. CDR3 coding DNA: TGTGCCAGCTCGAGCTCAGGGATCTTTTCTGGAAACACCATATATTTT. Its protein product is CASSSSGIFSGNTIYF.

The chain joins TRBV28 to TRBJ1-4, with 9 bases identical to TRBD1. This CDR3 is built from 15 residues. Germline V lookup: CDR1 MDHEN, CDR2 SYDVKM. The V segment lost 5 bases and the J segment 0 bases; nucleotides outside the gene matches: 1. CDR3 in amino acids: CASSRQGATNEKLFF. The CDR3 coding sequence is TGTGCCAGCAGTCGACAGGGGGCAACTAATGAAAAACTGTTTTTT.

J is TRBJ2-3 and V is TRBV5-1; tentative D call: TRBD2 (5 bases). The CDR3 consists of 14 residues. The V end lost 0 bases, the J end lost 7 bases, and 12 bases lay between the germline ends. Germline loops: CDR1 SGHRS, CDR2 YFSETQ. The CDR3 loop reads CASSLEDSRNTQYF. The CDR3 nucleotides read TGCGCCAGCAGCTTGGAGGACTCGCGAAATACGCAGTATTTT. The full variable domain, its missing parts supplied by reference TRBV5-1 and TRBJ2-3, is KAGVTQTPRYLIKTRGQQVTLSCSPISGHRSVSWYQQTPGQGLQFLFEYFSETQRNKGNFPGRFSGRQFSNSRSEMNVSTLELGDSALYLCASSLEDSRNTQYFGPGTRLTVL.

This rearrangement joins TRBV5-5 to TRBJ1-5; tentative D call: TRBD1 (5 bases). Trimming removed 2 bases at V and 0 bases at J, with 12 bases between. CDR1 and CDR2 (germline): SGHKS, YYEKEE (reference sequence). CDR3 length equals 16 residues. The CDR3 region is CASSLRPGNSNQPQHF. CDR3 nucleotide sequence: TGTGCCAGCAGCTTAAGACCAGGGAATAGCAATCAGCCCCAGCATTTT.

V is TRBV6-4 and J is TRBJ1-5, with D possibly TRBD1 on 5 matching bases. This CDR3 is 13 amino acids long. The germline V gene has CDR1 MRHNA and CDR2 SNTAGT. Trimming took off 7 bases at V and 3 bases at J, with 10 bases between the two ends. In DNA, the CDR3 is TGTGCCAGCAACCTGGACAACAATCAGCCCCAGCATTTT. The encoded protein is CASNLDNNQPQHF.

The chain carries TRBV30 and TRBJ2-1; tentatively, D is TRBD2 (5 bases). There are 15 residues in the CDR3. V was pared by 4 bases and J by 4 bases, with 17 bases between. Germline V gene sequence: CDR1 GTSNPN, CDR2 SVGIG (reference sequence). DNA of the CDR3: TGTGCCTGGATTCCGGGGAACGTTATATACAATGAGCAGTTCTTC. Protein sequence: CAWIPGNVIYNEQFF.

The chain combines TRBV19 with TRBJ2-7; 12 bases line up with TRBD1. Per germline, CDR1 LNHDA and CDR2 SQIVND (reference sequence). V trimming: 6 bases; J trimming: 6 bases; junction bases outside the gene matches: 3. The CDR3 totals 13 residues. CDR3 nucleotide sequence: TGTGCCAGTAGCCGGGACAGGGGGCGCGAGCAGTACTTC. This gives the protein CASSRDRGREQYF.

This clone was observed a handful of times. CDR3 sequence (DNA): TGTGCCAGCAGCAGAGGAACAGGGTACACCGGGGAGCTGTTTTTT. This gives the protein CASSRGTGYTGELFF. The chain has TRBV14 and TRBJ2-2, with D possibly matching TRBD1 (6 bases). Trimming cost V 5 bases and J 3 bases, with 13 bases left between them. Germline assignment: CDR1 SGHDN and CDR2 FVKESK. CDR3 length: 15 residues.

This clone showed up just a few times. V gene TRBV30 combines with J gene TRBJ1-2; D might be TRBD1 (5 bases). Trimming left V 4 bases short and J 5 bases short, with 11 bases between. Germline V gene sequence: CDR1 GTSNPN, CDR2 SVGIG (reference sequence). The CDR3 covers 12 residues. CDR3 coding DNA: TGTGCCTGGAACTCAGGGATGTATGGCTACACCTTC. Translated, it gives CAWNSGMYGYTF.

The V call is TRBV15, the J call TRBJ1-2; D is unclear. V gave up 0 bases and J gave up 6 bases, with 14 bases separating them. CDR3 length: 15 residues. Germline V gene data show CDR1 as LNHNV and CDR2 as YYDKDF (reference sequence). The CDR3 DNA is TGTGCCACCAGCAGAGAGTCGGTTACCCGAAATGGCTACACCTTC. It yields the protein CATSRESVTRNGYTF.

The J gene is TRBJ2-7, the V gene TRBV19; a weak D match, TRBD2 (6 bases). Trimming pared 3 bases from V and 1 base from J, leaving 13 bases between. In germline, CDR1 is LNHDA, CDR2 SQIVND (reference sequence). This CDR3 has 15 residues. This CDR3 is CASSIGGRRSYEQYF. The CDR3 DNA sequence: TGTGCCAGTAGTATCGGGGGACGTAGGTCCTACGAGCAGTACTTC.

This chain connects TRBV7-2 to TRBJ2-3; 9 positions match TRBD2. Per germline, CDR1 SGHTA and CDR2 FQGNSA. This CDR3 spans 14 amino acids. V was clipped by 5 bases and J by 6 bases; unmatched bases: 6. The CDR3 sequence: CASSVTSGSDTQYF. The CDR3 region has the DNA TGTGCCAGCAGCGTTACTAGCGGGTCTGATACGCAGTATTTT.

The V and J genes are TRBV30 and TRBJ1-3; 9 nucleotides line up with TRBD1. In germline, CDR1 is GTSNPN, CDR2 SVGIG (reference sequence). Losses at the gene ends were 5 bases for V and 2 bases for J; bases not matched to a gene: 22. This CDR3 comprises 20 residues. CDR3 bases: TGTGCCTGGGGTTCCCACATGGCCCGAGAATACAGGGGGCCTGGAAACACCATATATTTT. It yields the protein CAWGSHMAREYRGPGNTIYF.

This clone was counted only a few times. This chain's CDR3 is CASSLGGGYGEQFF. CDR3 nucleotide sequence: TGTGCCAGCAGCTTAGGTGGGGGGTATGGTGAGCAGTTCTTC. The rearrangement joins TRBV7-2 to TRBJ2-1; D might be TRBD2 (6 bases). The CDR3 loop spans 14 amino acids. V was shortened by 1 base and J by 9 bases, with 13 bases between the two germline ends. The germline V gene encodes CDR1 SGHTA and CDR2 FQGNSA.

The rearrangement joins TRBV10-3 to TRBJ1-2, with D tentatively TRBD1 (6 bases). Deletions cut 4 bases from V and 6 bases from J, with 15 bases between. The length of the CDR3 is 14 residues. Germline lookup yields CDR1 ENHRY and CDR2 SYGVKD. The CDR3 sequence is CAISGTRGGHGYTF. The CDR3 bases are TGTGCCATCAGTGGGACCCGGGGGGGGCATGGCTACACCTTC.

The genes are TRBV25-1 and TRBJ2-1; D perhaps matches TRBD1 (5 bases). This CDR3 comprises 17 residues. Deletions cut 1 base from V and 0 bases from J, with 13 bases between. The germline gives CDR1 MGHDK, CDR2 SYGVNS. The CDR3 region is CASSESGRESSYNEQFF. The CDR3 DNA sequence: TGTGCCAGCAGTGAATCCGGCAGGGAAAGCTCCTACAATGAGCAGTTCTTC.

This chain connects TRBV27 to TRBJ1-4, with D maybe TRBD1 (5 bases). The CDR3 is 18 amino acids. Germline CDR1 and CDR2: MNHEY and SMNVEV (reference sequence). V was cut by 4 bases and J by 8 bases, with 26 bases left in between. Here the CDR3 DNA reads TGTGCCAGCAGTTGCCCAGACAGATTGGGCCACGTTTGCGAAAAACTGTTTTTT. Protein product: CASSCPDRLGHVCEKLFF.

The V gene is TRBV6-1, the J gene TRBJ1-2; D unclear. The CDR3 runs 14 residues. The germline V gene encodes CDR1 MNHNS and CDR2 SASEGT. The V gene lost 2 bases and the J gene lost 4 bases, with 11 bases spanning the gap. The CDR3 DNA reads as TGTGCCAGCAGTGAAAGAGGTCTTACCTATGGCTACACCTTC. Encoded protein: CASSERGLTYGYTF.

This chain links TRBV10-1 with TRBJ1-2, with D maybe TRBD1 (5 bases). CDR3 length equals 13 residues. The V end was cut by 6 bases, the J end by 2 bases, with 10 bases between. Germline-derived CDR1 and CDR2 are WNHNN and SYGVQD (reference sequence). This CDR3 is CASSLDRNYGYTF. CDR3 in DNA: TGCGCCAGCAGCCTCGACAGAAACTATGGCTACACCTTC.

The chain joins TRBV28 to TRBJ2-5, with 13 bases identical to TRBD2. V dropped 4 bases and J dropped 4; count of bases not matched to a gene: 3. The CDR3 totals 15 residues. CDR1 and CDR2 from the germline V gene are MDHEN and SYDVKM. CDR3 nucleotides: TGTGCCAGCAGTTCCTGGACTAGCGGGGGAGAGACCCAGTACTTC. Encoded protein: CASSSWTSGGETQYF.